The 25 T cell receptor beta chains below come from one sample, sequenced in a study of regulatory T cells in long-lasting Graves disease. Documented time point: persistent/refractory GD, antithyroid drugs over 5 years with positive TRAb. PBMCs were the source of the RNA used for TCR sequencing. To make TCR beta libraries, researchers used iRepertoire HTBI primers and Arm-PCR of CDR3 regions. TCRdb recomputed calls from the multiplex PCR reads with MiXCR, one row per CDR3 protein. There are fewer than 450,000 distinct CDR3 sequences in the sample; around 21% occur only once, and about 20% lies in the top ten. The sequences come from peripheral blood mononuclear cells (PBMCs), collected when the disease was refractory, from a patient treated with antithyroid drugs. The receptors here all came from a female donor with Graves disease.

The genes are TRBV4-3 and TRBJ1-2; tentatively, D is TRBD1 (6 bases). Germline V gives CDR1 LGHNA, CDR2 YSLEER. Trimming removed 0 bases at V and 3 bases at J, with 14 bases between. The CDR3 consists of 16 residues. The CDR3 reads CASSQEGGGRDYGYTF. The CDR3 DNA sequence: TGCGCCAGCAGCCAAGAGGGCGGGGGCAGGGACTATGGCTACACCTTC.

This clonotype appeared a few times. The chain links TRBV20-1 to TRBJ1-5, with a possible D match to TRBD1 (5 bases). The CDR3 is made up of 14 amino acids. Germline CDR1 is DFQATT and CDR2 is SNEGSKA (reference sequence). Trimming shortened V by 5 bases and J by 0 bases, and 11 bases separated the two germline ends. The chain's CDR3 is CSAVGVDSNQPQHF. CDR3 DNA sequence: TGCAGTGCTGTGGGGGTGGATAGCAATCAGCCCCAGCATTTT.

This clonotype was detected ten times or more. V and J are TRBV2 and TRBJ1-4; 7 bases match TRBD1. The CDR3 sequence is 15 residues long. Germline V gene lookup returns CDR1 SNHLY and CDR2 FYNNEI. With V trimmed by 7 bases and J by 8 bases, 13 bases remained unmatched. CDR3 amino acids: CASNLERDRGEKLFF. CDR3 sequence (DNA): TGTGCCAGCAATTTGGAACGGGACAGAGGAGAAAAACTGTTTTTT.

V gene TRBV27 combines with J gene TRBJ1-4; 9 positions match TRBD1. Per the germline V gene, CDR1 is MNHEY and CDR2 is SMNVEV (reference sequence). This CDR3 has 15 amino acids. The J segment lost 8 bases and the V segment lost 6 bases, leaving 10 bases of the junction unmatched. The CDR3 protein is CASRRSWDRVEKLFF. The DNA of the CDR3 is TGTGCCAGCAGAAGAAGTTGGGACAGGGTCGAAAAACTGTTTTTT.

The V and J genes are TRBV11-2 and TRBJ2-3; D gene ambiguous. The CDR3 has 13 residues. Looked up from germline, CDR1 is SGHAT and CDR2 is FQNNGV. The V end was cut by 2 bases, the J end by 2 bases, with 5 bases between. CDR3 sequence: CASSLPVTDTQYF. The CDR3 region has the DNA TGTGCCAGCAGCTTACCAGTCACAGATACGCAGTATTTT. The full variable domain, its missing parts supplied by reference TRBV11-2 and TRBJ2-3, is EAGVAQSPRYKIIEKRQSVAFWCNPISGHATLYWYQQILGQGPKLLIQFQNNGVVDDSQLPKDRFSAERLKGVDSTLKIQPAKLEDSAVYLCASSLPVTDTQYFGPGTRLTVL.

Regarding this clonotype: The junction and the germline gene differ at one end; a read error may be behind it. The chain carries TRBV6-6 and TRBJ1-4; a possible D gene is TRBD1 (5 bases). Germline assignment: CDR1 MNHNY and CDR2 SVGAGI (reference sequence). CDR3 length: 16 residues. This chain's CDR3 is CASSYSSSPGGEKLLF. Written as DNA, the CDR3 is TGTGCCAGCAGTTACTCGAGTTCCCCGGGGGGTGAAAAACTGCTTTTT.

The chain recombines TRBV5-1 with TRBJ2-2, with D tentatively TRBD1 (6 bases). Germline lookup yields CDR1 SGHRS and CDR2 YFSETQ. The CDR3 loop spans 17 amino acids. V lost 5 bases and J 1 base, leaving 18 bases between the germline ends. The CDR3 sequence is CASSPKPGHENTGELFF. CDR3 nucleotides: TGCGCCAGCAGTCCAAAACCGGGACACGAGAACACCGGGGAGCTGTTTTTT.

The V gene is TRBV6-1, the J gene TRBJ1-2; tentative D call: TRBD1 (6 bases). V dropped 3 bases and J dropped 6 bases, with 20 bases sitting between them. This CDR3 is 16 amino acids long. The germline V gene encodes CDR1 MNHNS and CDR2 SASEGT. In DNA form, the CDR3 reads TGTGCCAGCAGTGATGGGGGAGGGGGAAGGGAAAATGGCTACACCTTC. As protein: CASSDGGGGRENGYTF.

The CDR3 DNA follows: TGTGCCAGCAGCCCACGAAACGGCGGGGTAGCTTTCTTT. It yields the protein CASSPRNGGVAFF. V and J are TRBV7-2 and TRBJ1-1; the D is unclear. CDR3 size: 13 residues. CDR1 is SGHTA, CDR2 FQGNSA, per germline. Trimming left V 5 bases short and J 10 bases short, with 17 bases between.

As concerns this clonotype: A much bigger clone sits one base away, suggesting this may be a read error. The chain recombines TRBV28 with TRBJ1-2; a possible D gene is TRBD1 (5 bases). Per the germline V gene, CDR1 is MDHEN and CDR2 is SYDVKM. CDR3 length: 14 amino acids. CDR3 sequence reads: CASSTDGWGDGYAF. CDR3 DNA sequence: TGTGCCAGCAGTACCGACGGATGGGGCGATGGCTACGCCTTC.

The CDR3 here is CASTSGPSSYNEQFF. CDR3 nucleotides: TGTGCCAGCACTAGCGGCCCGAGCTCCTACAATGAGCAGTTCTTC. J is TRBJ2-1 and V is TRBV28, with 7 bases that match TRBD2. The CDR3 sequence is 15 residues long. The V segment lost 7 bases and the J segment 0 bases; nucleotides outside the gene matches: 6. Per germline, CDR1 MDHEN and CDR2 SYDVKM.

This clonotype was seen ten or more times. The chain couples TRBV28 to TRBJ2-2; no clear D. The CDR3 length is 14 residues. Germline CDR1 MDHEN, CDR2 SYDVKM. The CDR3 region has the DNA TGTGCTTCGCACGAAGGCAGATACACCGGGGAGCTGTTTTTT. Its translation is CASHEGRYTGELFF.

The sample holds a few counts of this clonotype. The chain carries TRBV12-3 or TRBV12-4 and TRBJ2-5; 10 nucleotides align to TRBD1. With V trimmed by 3 bases and J by 5 bases, 6 bases remained unmatched. The CDR3 length is 15 residues. The CDR3 is CASSLTDRGLETQYF. CDR3 coding DNA: TGTGCCAGCAGTTTGACCGACAGGGGGCTTGAGACCCAGTACTTC.

The chain has TRBV29-1 and TRBJ1-3; no firm D call. Germline values: CDR1 SQVTM, CDR2 ANQGSEA. Trimming left V 5 bases short and J 4 bases short, with 6 bases between. This CDR3 has 11 residues. The CDR3 DNA follows: TGCAGCGTTTCAGGAGGAAACACCATATATTTT. This codes for CSVSGGNTIYF.

This clonotype was counted at least ten times. At one boundary the junction diverges from the germline segment, which might be a read error. V usage is TRBV6-1 and J usage is TRBJ1-1, with 9 bases matching TRBD1. Germline-derived CDR1 and CDR2 are MNHNS and SASEGT. This CDR3 has 11 amino acids. In DNA form, the CDR3 reads TGTGCCAGCAGTCTCCGGGACAGGGCGATCTTT. Translation: CASSLRDRAIF.

This sequence joins TRBV25-1 and TRBJ2-1, with D perhaps assigned TRBD1 or TRBD2 (5 bases each). The CDR3 contains 15 residues. Germline V gene data show CDR1 as MGHDK and CDR2 as SYGVNS. The germline V and J ends were trimmed by 1 base and 6 bases, with 13 bases remaining between them. The CDR3 sequence: CASSESGTGTNEQFF. In nucleotides, the CDR3 is TGTGCCAGCAGTGAATCCGGGACCGGGACCAATGAGCAGTTCTTC.

The chain combines TRBV9 with TRBJ2-5; 10 bases are a match to TRBD2. The CDR3 length is 15 residues. Germline CDR1 reads SGDLS; CDR2 reads YYNGEE. The trim removed 3 bases at V and 6 bases at J, leaving 8 bases unmatched. CDR3 sequence (DNA): TGTGCCAGCAGCGAGAGCGGGGGGGCTGTTAAGACCCAGTACTTC. Residues: CASSESGGAVKTQYF. Variable domain in full (rest from reference TRBV9 and TRBJ2-5): DSGVTQTPKHLITATGQRVTLRCSPRSGDLSVYWYQQSLDQGLQFLIQYYNGEERAKGNILERFSAQQFPDLHSELNLSSLELGDSALYFCASSESGGAVKTQYFGPGTRLLVL.

The table lists this clonotype with many counts. The chain uses TRBV12-3 or TRBV12-4 and TRBJ2-5, with D unresolved. V lost 2 bases to trimming and J lost 2 bases, with 9 bases between them. The CDR3 is 14 amino acids. This chain's CDR3 is CASSLSWVQETQYF. Here the CDR3 DNA reads TGTGCCAGCAGTTTAAGTTGGGTTCAAGAGACCCAGTACTTC.

A single count supports this clonotype. The chain employs TRBV19 and TRBJ2-7, with D perhaps assigned TRBD1 or TRBD2 (5 bases each). The CDR3 totals 14 residues. Germline lookup yields CDR1 LNHDA and CDR2 SQIVND (reference sequence). Trimming cost V 5 bases and J 4 bases, with 15 bases left between them. The CDR3 loop is CASSVRDGGYEQYF. DNA of the CDR3: TGTGCCAGTAGTGTCCGGGACGGAGGTTACGAGCAGTACTTC.

The rearrangement uses TRBV28 and TRBJ2-2; D unclear. The CDR3 covers 11 residues. V was pared by 6 bases and J by 9 bases, with 8 bases between. The germline gives CDR1 MDHEN, CDR2 SYDVKM. The CDR3 sequence is CASSSVRELFF. The CDR3 DNA sequence: TGTGCCAGCAGCTCGGTTAGGGAGCTGTTTTTT.

The chain couples TRBV7-4 to TRBJ1-6, with D possibly TRBD1 on 6 matching bases. The CDR3 has 18 amino acids. From germline, CDR1 is SGHVT and CDR2 SQSDAQ. Trimming took 7 bases from V and 2 from J, leaving 21 bases between them. The CDR3 loop reads CASTRRGEPSTYNSPLHF. The CDR3 region has the DNA TGTGCCAGCACGAGGAGGGGGGAACCTTCCACCTATAATTCACCCCTCCACTTT.

This clonotype was found a few times. The genes are TRBV28 and TRBJ2-1, with 7 bases lining up with TRBD2. J was trimmed by 0 bases and V by 2 bases; bases with no gene match: 10. CDR1 and CDR2 from the germline V gene are MDHEN and SYDVKM. This CDR3 is 18 amino acids long. The CDR3 sequence is CASSLGGSGWSSYNEQFF. The CDR3 DNA reads TGTGCCAGCAGTTTAGGTGGTAGCGGGTGGAGCTCCTACAATGAGCAGTTCTTC.

This clonotype was counted at least ten times. This chain links TRBV5-1 with TRBJ2-7; D gene ambiguous. V dropped 0 bases and J dropped 6 bases, with 10 bases sitting between them. Germline CDR1 and CDR2: SGHRS and YFSETQ. CDR3 length: 13 amino acids. CDR3 sequence: CASSLGPTGEQYF. The CDR3 region has the DNA TGCGCCAGCAGCTTGGGGCCTACTGGCGAGCAGTACTTC.

This rearrangement joins TRBV6-2 or TRBV6-3 to TRBJ1-1; tentative D call: TRBD1 (6 bases). Trimming pared 6 bases from V and 3 bases from J, leaving 17 bases between. The CDR3 consists of 15 residues. Germline values: CDR1 MNHEY, CDR2 SVGEGT. The CDR3 DNA sequence: TGTGCCAGCAGCTTAAATCGGGGGCTGGACACTGAAGCTTTCTTT. It yields the protein CASSLNRGLDTEAFF.

This chain connects TRBV4-1 to TRBJ2-7, with TRBD2 identical over 8 bases. The CDR3 consists of 14 residues. The trim removed 3 bases at V and 5 bases at J, leaving 6 bases unmatched. CDR1 MGHRA and CDR2 YSYEKL come from the germline V gene. The DNA of the CDR3 is TGCGCCAGCAGCCACCCGGGGGGGCGCGACGAGCAGTACTTC. Protein sequence: CASSHPGGRDEQYF.